The T cell receptor (beta chain) under discussion was sequenced for a study of blood T cell repertoires in COVID-19. Overall study: The samples span acute and convalescent COVID-19 from the United States, Italy and Spain. Sources were T cells, B-cell-depleted T cells, or PBMCs; the material itself was cDNA or gDNA.

The assay was immunoSEQ multiplex PCR, and TCRdb's table has in-frame clones only and misses some. The sample lists under 95,000 clones, roughly nine tenths seen once, with roughly a sixth in the top ten. CDR3 length equals 15 residues. V was pared by 3 bases and J by 5 bases, with 4 bases of the junction left unmatched. The germline CDR1 and CDR2 sequences are KGHSH and LQKENI. V and J are TRBV18 and TRBJ1-1; 12 positions match TRBD1. The TCR was taken from a man of 80 years or more in a cohort sampled during active COVID-19. The specimen was peripheral blood. The chain's CDR3 is CASSPGTGGLTEAFF. The CDR3 DNA reads TGTGCCAGCTCACCGGGGACAGGGGGCCTGACTGAAGCTTTCTTT.